These T cell receptor beta chains were read from a single sample in a study of beta chain features in type 1 diabetes. The data were produced by immunoSEQ multiplex PCR, yet TCRdb's version contains in-frame clones alone and is incomplete. The table has about 650,000 clones, under 15% seen once. The sample consisted of naive CD4+ T cells from blood. The receptors originated from a man aged 25-40 years with type 1 diabetes. The CDR3 runs from the conserved cysteine through the conserved F or W. D genes are given only for firm matches. Some rows have no size entry. The others give once, few or many, or a class for an expanded clone.

length: 12; J: TRBJ1-5; V: TRBV30; size: few; D: NA; CDR3: CAWSVGGRPQHF; DNA: TGTGCCTGGAGTGTGGGCGGCAGGCCCCAGCATTTT
length: 15; J: TRBJ2-3; V: TRBV5-1; size: NA; D: TRBD2; CDR3: CASSLVAGGRDTQYF; DNA: TGCGCCAGCAGCTTGGTAGCGGGGGGCCGAGATACGCAGTATTTT
length: 16; J: TRBJ1-5; V: TRBV7-2; size: few; D: NA; CDR3: CASSLASQGNNQPQHF; DNA: TGTGCCAGCAGCTTAGCCTCCCAGGGGAACAATCAGCCCCAGCATTTT
length: 12; J: TRBJ1-5; V: TRBV2; size: few; D: NA; CDR3: CASSWIGGPQHF; DNA: TGTGCCAGCAGCTGGATCGGAGGGCCCCAGCATTTT
length: 17; J: TRBJ2-1; V: TRBV5-1; size: NA; D: TRBD1; CDR3: CASSLGPRDRVGNEQFF; DNA: TGCGCCAGCAGCTTGGGCCCCCGGGACAGGGTCGGCAATGAGCAGTTCTTC
length: 12; J: TRBJ2-5; V: TRBV7-2; size: few; D: NA; CDR3: CASSLGRETQYF; DNA: TGTGCCAGCAGCTTAGGGAGGGAGACCCAGTACTTC
length: 13; J: TRBJ2-5; V: TRBV30; size: NA; D: NA; CDR3: CAWRRDTKETQYF; DNA: TGTGCCTGGAGACGGGACACCAAAGAGACCCAGTACTTC
length: 15; J: TRBJ2-2; V: TRBV27; size: NA; D: NA; CDR3: CASRTNTVNTGELFF; DNA: TGTGCCAGCAGAACAAATACAGTGAACACCGGGGAGCTGTTTTTT
length: 19; J: TRBJ2-3; V: TRBV5-1; size: few; D: TRBD1; CDR3: CASSLAPLVGTASTDTQYF; DNA: TGCGCCAGCAGCTTGGCCCCCCTCGTGGGGACAGCCAGCACAGATACGCAGTATTTT
length: 14; J: TRBJ2-1; V: TRBV4-3; size: few; D: NA; CDR3: CASSQDPLNNEQFF; DNA: TGCGCCAGCAGCCAAGATCCTCTGAATAATGAGCAGTTCTTC
length: 14; J: TRBJ1-5; V: TRBV18; size: NA; D: TRBD1; CDR3: CASSRGQVDQPQHF; DNA: TGTGCCAGCTCACGTGGACAGGTGGATCAGCCCCAGCATTTT
length: 15; J: TRBJ2-2; V: TRBV7-3; size: NA; D: NA; CDR3: CASSLTSGLTGELFF; DNA: TGTGCCAGCAGCTTAACGTCGGGCCTTACCGGGGAGCTGTTTTTT
length: 13; J: TRBJ1-1; V: TRBV9; size: NA; D: NA; CDR3: CASRAALGTEAFF; DNA: TGTGCCAGCAGGGCGGCGTTAGGCACTGAAGCTTTCTTT
length: 16; J: TRBJ1-5; V: TRBV6-5; size: NA; D: NA; CDR3: CASSYSAGASNQPQHF; DNA: TGTGCCAGCAGTTACTCCGCCGGGGCTAGCAATCAGCCCCAGCATTTT
length: 16; J: TRBJ2-1; V: TRBV7-2; size: NA; D: NA; CDR3: CASSFRQVMSGNEQFF; DNA: TGTGCCAGCAGCTTTCGGCAGGTTATGAGTGGGAATGAGCAGTTCTTC
length: 16; J: TRBJ1-1; V: TRBV7-2; size: NA; D: NA; CDR3: CASSSPFGQMNTEAFF; DNA: TGTGCCAGCAGCTCGCCCTTTGGACAGATGAACACTGAAGCTTTCTTT
length: 15; J: TRBJ1-3; V: TRBV4-2; size: NA; D: TRBD1; CDR3: CASSQEPGGGNTIYF; DNA: TGTGCCAGCAGCCAAGAGCCAGGGGGTGGAAACACCATATATTTT
length: 13; J: TRBJ2-5; V: TRBV6-1; size: few; D: NA; CDR3: CASSGTWKETQYF; DNA: TGTGCCAGCAGTGGGACCTGGAAAGAGACCCAGTACTTC
length: 13; J: TRBJ2-5; V: TRBV11-3; size: NA; D: NA; CDR3: CASSLVPLETQYF; DNA: TGTGCCAGCAGCTTAGTCCCTCTTGAGACCCAGTACTTC
length: 15; J: TRBJ2-4; V: TRBV2; size: many; D: NA; CDR3: CASSERGRGENIQYF; DNA: TGTGCCAGCAGTGAGCGGGGCAGGGGAGAGAACATTCAGTACTTC
length: 14; J: TRBJ2-1; V: TRBV6-4; size: once; D: TRBD2; CDR3: CASSETGGFNEQFF; DNA: TGTGCCAGCAGTGAGACGGGGGGGTTCAATGAGCAGTTCTTC
length: 13; J: TRBJ1-2; V: TRBV30; size: few; D: TRBD1; CDR3: CAWTRTGPNGYTF; DNA: TGTGCCTGGACACGGACAGGCCCAAATGGCTACACCTTC
length: 15; J: TRBJ2-1; V: TRBV11-2; size: NA; D: NA; CDR3: CASSLARSSYNEQFF; DNA: TGTGCCAGCAGCTTAGCCCGAAGCTCCTACAATGAGCAGTTCTTC
length: 18; J: TRBJ2-1; V: TRBV6-7; size: NA; D: NA; CDR3: CASSYCAGERVRHNEQFF; DNA: TGTGCCAGCAGTTACTGCGCCGGAGAGAGGGTACGACACAATGAGCAGTTCTTC
length: 16; J: TRBJ1-2; V: TRBV6-6; size: NA; D: TRBD1; CDR3: CASSYPDRDRGYGYTF; DNA: TGTGCCAGCAGTTACCCGGACCGGGACAGGGGCTATGGCTACACCTTC
length: 12; J: TRBJ1-3; V: TRBV10-2; size: NA; D: NA; CDR3: CASSEWGNTIYF; DNA: TGCGCCAGCAGTGAGTGGGGAAACACCATATATTTT
length: 15; J: TRBJ1-5; V: TRBV28; size: few; D: NA; CDR3: CASSPGPGGNQPQHF; DNA: TGTGCCAGCAGCCCCGGCCCAGGGGGCAATCAGCCCCAGCATTTT
length: 12; J: TRBJ1-2; V: TRBV28; size: few; D: TRBD1; CDR3: CATRQGNYGYTF; DNA: TGTGCCACCCGACAGGGGAACTATGGCTACACCTTC
length: 18; J: TRBJ2-3; V: TRBV5-1; size: few; D: TRBD1; CDR3: CASSLYGAEGTGTDTQYF; DNA: TGCGCCAGCAGCTTGTACGGGGCGGAAGGGACAGGCACAGATACGCAGTATTTT
length: 14; J: TRBJ2-5; V: TRBV7-3; size: NA; D: NA; CDR3: CASSPGHAGETQYF; DNA: TGTGCCAGCAGCCCCGGACACGCCGGGGAGACCCAGTACTTC
length: 14; J: TRBJ2-3; V: TRBV7-9; size: few; D: NA; CDR3: CASSFREQGDTQYF; DNA: TGTGCCAGCAGCTTCAGGGAGCAGGGCGATACGCAGTATTTT
length: 12; J: TRBJ2-4; V: TRBV28; size: few; D: NA; CDR3: CASSLLGGQSYF; DNA: TGTGCCAGCAGTTTGCTAGGAGGACAATCGTACTTC
length: 18; J: TRBJ1-2; V: TRBV27; size: NA; D: NA; CDR3: CASSKYLDTSSRNYGYTF; DNA: TGTGCCAGCAGTAAGTACTTGGACACCTCGAGTCGAAACTATGGCTACACCTTC
length: 16; J: TRBJ1-4; V: TRBV25-1; size: few; D: TRBD1; CDR3: CASSERGGTGPEKLFF; DNA: TGTGCCAGCAGTGAAAGGGGGGGGACAGGGCCTGAAAAACTGTTTTTT
length: 15; J: TRBJ1-2; V: TRBV6-1; size: NA; D: TRBD1; CDR3: CASTLNRGSNYGYTF; DNA: TGTGCCAGCACGCTCAACAGGGGAAGCAACTATGGCTACACCTTC
length: 13; J: TRBJ2-7; V: TRBV7-7; size: NA; D: NA; CDR3: CASSLDFVGEQYF; DNA: TGTGCTAGCAGCTTAGACTTCGTGGGCGAGCAGTACTTC
length: 12; J: TRBJ2-5; V: TRBV7-9; size: NA; D: NA; CDR3: CASSFTMGTQYF; DNA: TGTGCCAGCAGCTTTACCATGGGGACCCAGTACTTC
length: 15; J: TRBJ2-7; V: TRBV7-2; size: few; D: NA; CDR3: CASSLSSQIPYEQYF; DNA: TGTGCCAGCAGCTTATCGTCCCAGATTCCCTACGAGCAGTACTTC